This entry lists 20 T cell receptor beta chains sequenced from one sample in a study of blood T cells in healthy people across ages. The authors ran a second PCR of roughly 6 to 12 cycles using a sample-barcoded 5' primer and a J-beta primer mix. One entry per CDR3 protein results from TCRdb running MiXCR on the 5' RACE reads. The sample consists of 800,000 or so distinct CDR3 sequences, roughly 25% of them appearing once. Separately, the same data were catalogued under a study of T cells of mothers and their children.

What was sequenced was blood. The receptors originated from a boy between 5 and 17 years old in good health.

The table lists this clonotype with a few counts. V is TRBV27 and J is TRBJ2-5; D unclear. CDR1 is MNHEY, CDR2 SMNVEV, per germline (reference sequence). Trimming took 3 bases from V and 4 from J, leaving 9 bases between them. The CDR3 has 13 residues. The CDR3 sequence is CASSFAGSETQYF. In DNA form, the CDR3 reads TGTGCCAGCAGTTTCGCCGGTTCAGAGACCCAGTACTTC.

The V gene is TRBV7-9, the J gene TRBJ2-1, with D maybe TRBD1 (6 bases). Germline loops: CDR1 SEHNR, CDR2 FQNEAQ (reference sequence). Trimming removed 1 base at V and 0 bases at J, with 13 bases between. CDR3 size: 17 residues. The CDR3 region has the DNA TGTGCCAGCAGCTTAGTTGGGGGCTGGGGCTCCTACAATGAGCAGTTCTTC. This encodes CASSLVGGWGSYNEQFF.

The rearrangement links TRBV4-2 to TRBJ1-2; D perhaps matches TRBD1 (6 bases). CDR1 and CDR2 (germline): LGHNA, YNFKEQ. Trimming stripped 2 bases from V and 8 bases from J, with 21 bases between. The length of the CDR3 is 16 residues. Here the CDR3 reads CASSQRSGDEWKGYTF. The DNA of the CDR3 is TGTGCCAGCAGCCAAAGGTCAGGGGACGAGTGGAAGGGCTACACCTTC.

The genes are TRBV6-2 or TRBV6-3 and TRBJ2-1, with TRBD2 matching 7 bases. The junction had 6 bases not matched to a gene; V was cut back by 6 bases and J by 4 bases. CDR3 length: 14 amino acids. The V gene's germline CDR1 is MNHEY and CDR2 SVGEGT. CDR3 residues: CASSLMGGYNEQFF. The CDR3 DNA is TGTGCCAGCAGCCTGATGGGAGGGTACAATGAGCAGTTCTTC.

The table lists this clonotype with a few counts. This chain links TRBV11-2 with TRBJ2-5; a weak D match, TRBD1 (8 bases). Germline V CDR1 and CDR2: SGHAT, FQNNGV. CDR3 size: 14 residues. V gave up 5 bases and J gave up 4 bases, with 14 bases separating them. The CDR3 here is CASSGTGGGETQYF. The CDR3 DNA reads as TGTGCCAGCAGCGGAACAGGGGGGGGAGAGACCCAGTACTTC.

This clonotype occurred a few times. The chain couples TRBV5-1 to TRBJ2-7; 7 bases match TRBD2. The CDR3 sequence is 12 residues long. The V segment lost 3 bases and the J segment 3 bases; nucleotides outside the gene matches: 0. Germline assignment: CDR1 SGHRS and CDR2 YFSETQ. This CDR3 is CASSWDYYEQYF. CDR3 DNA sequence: TGCGCCAGCAGCTGGGACTACTACGAGCAGTACTTC.

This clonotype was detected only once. Here the CDR3 DNA reads TGTGCCAGCAGTTACACCTCGACAGGGGGCAGCGACTATGGCTACACCTTC. This sequence encodes CASSYTSTGGSDYGYTF. The chain recombines TRBV6-5 with TRBJ1-2, with 10 nucleotides matching TRBD1. Trimming took 2 bases from V and 3 from J; bases not matched to a gene: 9. There are 17 residues in the CDR3. Germline-derived CDR1 and CDR2 are MNHEY and SVGAGI.

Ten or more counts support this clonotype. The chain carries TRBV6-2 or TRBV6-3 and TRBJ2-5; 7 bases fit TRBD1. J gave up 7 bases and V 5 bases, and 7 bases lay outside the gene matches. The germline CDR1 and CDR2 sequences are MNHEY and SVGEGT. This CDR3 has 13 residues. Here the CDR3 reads CASSTGQRGTQYF. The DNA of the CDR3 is TGTGCCAGCAGTACGGGACAGAGGGGGACCCAGTACTTC.

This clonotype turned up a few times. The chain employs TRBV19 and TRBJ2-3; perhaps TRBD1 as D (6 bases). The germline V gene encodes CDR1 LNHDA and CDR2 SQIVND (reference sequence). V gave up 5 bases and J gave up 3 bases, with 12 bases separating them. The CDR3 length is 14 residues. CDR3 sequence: CASSATGRTDTQYF. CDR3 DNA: TGTGCCAGTAGTGCGACAGGTCGGACAGATACGCAGTATTTT.

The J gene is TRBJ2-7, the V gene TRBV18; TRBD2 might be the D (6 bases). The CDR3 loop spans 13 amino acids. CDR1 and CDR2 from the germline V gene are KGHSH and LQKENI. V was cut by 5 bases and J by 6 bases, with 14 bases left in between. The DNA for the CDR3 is TGTGCCAGCTCAAGGGACTCTTCCCGCGAGCAGTACTTC. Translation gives CASSRDSSREQYF.

The DNA for the CDR3 is TGTGCCAGCAGTTACTCGATAACTAGCGGGGGGGCCGGTCCTTCGGCTGAGCAGTTCTTC. Translating gives CASSYSITSGGAGPSAEQFF. The chain is built from TRBV6-2 or TRBV6-3 and TRBJ2-5; TRBD2 matches 13 bases. The J call may be incorrect, as the DNA end agrees better with TRBJ2-1. Germline V gene lookup returns CDR1 MNHEY and CDR2 SVGEGT. This CDR3 has 20 residues.

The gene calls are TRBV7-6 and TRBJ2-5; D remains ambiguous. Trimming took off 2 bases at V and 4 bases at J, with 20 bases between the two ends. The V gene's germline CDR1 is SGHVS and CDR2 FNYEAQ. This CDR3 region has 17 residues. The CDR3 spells CASSLKSPLFSRETQYF. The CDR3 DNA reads TGTGCCAGCAGCTTAAAATCTCCGCTTTTTAGCAGAGAGACCCAGTACTTC.

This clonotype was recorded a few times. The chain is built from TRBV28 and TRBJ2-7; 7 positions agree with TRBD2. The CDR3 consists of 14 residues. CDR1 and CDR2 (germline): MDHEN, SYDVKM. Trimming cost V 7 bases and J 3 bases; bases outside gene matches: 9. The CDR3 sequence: CASTTRGGDYEQYF. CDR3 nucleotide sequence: TGTGCCAGCACCACAAGGGGAGGGGACTACGAGCAGTACTTC.

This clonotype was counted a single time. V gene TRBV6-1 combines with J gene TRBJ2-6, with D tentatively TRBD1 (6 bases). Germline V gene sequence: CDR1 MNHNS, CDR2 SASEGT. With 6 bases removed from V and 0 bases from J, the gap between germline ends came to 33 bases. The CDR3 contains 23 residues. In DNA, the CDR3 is TGTGCCAGCAGCTCACCAGGGGCCGAAGGGGAAGGGGCCGTGGTCTCTGGGGCCAACGTCCTGACTTTC. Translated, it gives CASSSPGAEGEGAVVSGANVLTF.

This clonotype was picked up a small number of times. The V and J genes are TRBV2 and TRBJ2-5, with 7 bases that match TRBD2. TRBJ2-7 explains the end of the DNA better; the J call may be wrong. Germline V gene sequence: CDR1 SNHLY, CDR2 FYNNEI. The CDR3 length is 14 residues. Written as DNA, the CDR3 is TGTGCCAGCAGAGGTCCTGGGACTACGAGCGAGCAGTACTTC. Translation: CASRGPGTTSEQYF.

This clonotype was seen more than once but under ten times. CDR3 DNA: TGCAGTGCTAGACCGTCCGAAGACAGCAATCAGCCCCAGCATTTT. This translates into CSARPSEDSNQPQHF. J is TRBJ1-5 and V is TRBV20-1; D gene ambiguous. The germline V gene encodes CDR1 DFQATT and CDR2 SNEGSKA (reference sequence). This CDR3 region has 15 residues. Trimming left V 2 bases short and J 1 base short, with 12 bases between.

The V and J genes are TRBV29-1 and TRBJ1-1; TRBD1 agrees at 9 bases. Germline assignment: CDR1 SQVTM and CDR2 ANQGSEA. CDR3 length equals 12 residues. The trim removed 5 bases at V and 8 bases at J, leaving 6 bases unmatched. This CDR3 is CSVTLDRGEAFF. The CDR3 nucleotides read TGCAGCGTTACTTTGGACAGGGGAGAAGCTTTCTTT.

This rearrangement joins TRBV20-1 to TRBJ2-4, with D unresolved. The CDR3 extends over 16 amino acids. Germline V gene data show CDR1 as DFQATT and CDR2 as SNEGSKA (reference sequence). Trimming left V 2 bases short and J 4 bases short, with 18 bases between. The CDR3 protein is CSARFGQRSAKNIQYF. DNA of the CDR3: TGCAGTGCTAGATTCGGCCAGAGGTCTGCGAAAAACATTCAGTACTTC.

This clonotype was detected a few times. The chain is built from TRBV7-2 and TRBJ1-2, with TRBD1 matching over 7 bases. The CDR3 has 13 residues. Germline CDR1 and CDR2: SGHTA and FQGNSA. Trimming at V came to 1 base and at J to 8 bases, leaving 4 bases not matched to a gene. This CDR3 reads CASSLEGGGGYTF. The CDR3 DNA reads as TGTGCCAGCAGCTTAGAAGGGGGCGGGGGCTACACCTTC.

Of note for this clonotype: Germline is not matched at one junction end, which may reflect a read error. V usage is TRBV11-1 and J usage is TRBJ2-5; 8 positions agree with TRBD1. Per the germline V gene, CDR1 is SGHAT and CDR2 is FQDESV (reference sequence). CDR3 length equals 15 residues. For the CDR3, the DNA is TGTGCCAGCAGCTACCGGACAGGGAGTGGCGAGACCCGGTACTTC. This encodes CASSYRTGSGETRYF. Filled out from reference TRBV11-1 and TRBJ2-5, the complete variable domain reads EAEVAQSPRYKITEKSQAVAFWCDPISGHATLYWYRQILGQGPELLVQFQDESVVDDSQLPKDRFSAERLKGVDSTLKIQPAELGDSAMYLCASSYRTGSGETRYFGPGTRLLVL.